This T cell receptor (beta chain) originates from a study of blood T cell repertoires in COVID-19. Looking at the study overall: COVID-19 samples collected from the United States, Italy and Spain covered acute and convalescent phases. From T cells, B-cell-depleted T cells, or PBMCs came the material, which was cDNA or gDNA.

The CDR3 has 16 amino acids. Germline loops: CDR1 KGHSH, CDR2 LQKENI. Trimming took 3 bases from V and 6 from J; bases not matched to a gene: 9. The Seattle patients, enrolled during active infection, were followed longitudinally. Per the study methods: Reference gene primers were amplified, and this amplification served to estimate nucleated cell counts. Clones were read by immunoSEQ multiplex PCR, and TCRdb kept only the in-frame ones, dropping some. D and trimming come from the DNA, and the V and J calls and clone size come from that table. The sample yields about 88,000 clones, around 90% seen once.

Material for sequencing was peripheral blood. This sequence joins TRBV18 and TRBJ2-7, with 12 bases identical to TRBD2. This TCR derives from a man between 18 and 35 years old with COVID-19, enrolled during active disease. CDR3 in amino acids: CASSPPSLAGGPEQYF. The CDR3 region has the DNA TGTGCCAGCTCACCCCCTTCTCTAGCGGGAGGGCCCGAGCAGTACTTC.